What follows is one T cell receptor (beta chain) and its context. Antigen specificity is unknown. This CDR3 spans 13 amino acids. V shed 5 bases and J shed 1 base, with 9 bases lying between them. The sample is drawn from a study of CD8 T cells in ankylosing spondylitis. Study-wide findings and caveats: Earlier reports found some motif variants in synovial fluid and blood in reactive arthritis. Within matched ankylosing spondylitis synovial fluid, disease-linked clones were reportedly significantly enriched. Ankylosing spondylitis blood seemed to carry a telltale TCR beta motif made of seven or eight highly homologous variants.

Generation of TCR beta libraries employed quantitative 5'-RACE incorporating molecular barcodes. MiXCR, run by TCRdb on the 5' RACE reads, gives a single entry per CDR3 protein. This table has more than 60,000 distinct CDR3 sequences, around 6.4% appearing once. Sequenced input: synovial fluid, either unsorted or a sorted T cell fraction (not recorded which). The receptor's source is a male donor with ankylosing spondylitis. J is TRBJ2-7 and V is TRBV12-3 or TRBV12-4, with D possibly TRBD1 on 5 matching bases. Here the CDR3 reads CASSPRVSYEQYF. For the CDR3, the DNA is TGTGCCAGCAGTCCCAGGGTATCCTACGAGCAGTACTTC.